This record looks at one TCR beta chain sequence and its context. The antigen is undetermined. Time point in this sample: pre-sensitization, week 0. Described treatment: therapeutic diphenylcyclopropenone sensitization with weekly scalp DPC. Blood, whole and unfractionated, served as the source for total RNA extraction. This CDR3 spans 17 amino acids. Looked up from germline, CDR1 is SGHRS and CDR2 is YFSETQ. Unmatched junction bases numbered 16, after V lost 3 bases and J lost 6 bases. This sample was taken from a study of human T cells and chemical hapten exposure. Across the study: Upper-back patch tests with 0.01% DPC were read at 6 days. Whole-study results and caveats: Relative to control repertoires, expanded TCRs gave rise to significantly more large CDR3 similarity clusters. Once DPC sensitization occurred, TCRs above 1 in 1000 frequency showed no change.

One entry per CDR3 protein results from TCRdb running MiXCR on the RACE reads. This sample has under 70,000 distinct CDR3 sequences, with over 9% found just once. This specimen consisted of whole blood, obtained in connection with sensitization to the hapten diphenylcyclopropenone (DPC). The sequence derives from a woman in her forties with alopecia areata. Some clones in this sample may be carry-over from other donors' samples. The rearrangement links TRBV5-1 to TRBJ2-3; TRBD2 matches 7 bases. The CDR3 is CASSWDRVAGGSDTQYF. The CDR3 bases are TGCGCCAGCAGCTGGGATCGGGTAGCGGGCGGCTCGGATACGCAGTATTTT.